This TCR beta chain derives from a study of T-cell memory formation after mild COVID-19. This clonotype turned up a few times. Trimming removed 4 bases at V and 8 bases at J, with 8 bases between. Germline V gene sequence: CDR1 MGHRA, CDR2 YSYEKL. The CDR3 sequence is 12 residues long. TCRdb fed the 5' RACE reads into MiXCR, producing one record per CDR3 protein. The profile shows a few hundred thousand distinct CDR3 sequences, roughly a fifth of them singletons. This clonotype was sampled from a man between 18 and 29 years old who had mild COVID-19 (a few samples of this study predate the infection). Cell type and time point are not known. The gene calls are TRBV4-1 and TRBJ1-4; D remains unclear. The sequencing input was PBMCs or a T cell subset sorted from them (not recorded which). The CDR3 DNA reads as TGCGCCAGCAGCCTTCCGGGCGAAAAACTGTTTTTT. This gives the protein CASSLPGEKLFF.